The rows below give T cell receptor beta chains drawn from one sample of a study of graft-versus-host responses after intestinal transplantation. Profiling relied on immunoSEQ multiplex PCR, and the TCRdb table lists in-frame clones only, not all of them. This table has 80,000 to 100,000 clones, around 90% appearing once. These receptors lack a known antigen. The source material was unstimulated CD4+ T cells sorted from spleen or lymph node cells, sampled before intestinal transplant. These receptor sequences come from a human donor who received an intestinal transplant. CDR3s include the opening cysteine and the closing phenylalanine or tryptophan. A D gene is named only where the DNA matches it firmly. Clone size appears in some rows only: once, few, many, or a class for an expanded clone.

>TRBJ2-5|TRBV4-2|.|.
CASSQPSGMETQYF
TGTGCCAGCAGCCAACCCTCAGGGATGGAGACCCAGTACTTC
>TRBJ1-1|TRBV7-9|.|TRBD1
CASSLASGGTEAFF
TGTGCCAGCAGCTTAGCGTCAGGGGGCACTGAAGCTTTCTTT
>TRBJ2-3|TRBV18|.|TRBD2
CASSPGTSGYTQYF
TGTGCCAGCTCACCAGGGACTAGCGGTTATACGCAGTATTTT
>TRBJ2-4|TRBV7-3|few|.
CASSLFWGDIQYF
TGTGCCAGCAGCTTATTTTGGGGGGACATTCAGTACTTC
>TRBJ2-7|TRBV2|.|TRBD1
CASSPTGVPYEQYF
TGTGCCAGCAGCCCGACAGGGGTTCCGTACGAGCAGTACTTC
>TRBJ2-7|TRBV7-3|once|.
CASSLGGVPYEQYF
TGTGCCAGCAGCTTAGGCGGGGTACCCTACGAGCAGTACTTC
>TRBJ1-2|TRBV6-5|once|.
CASSYSRGGAYGYTF
TGTGCCAGCAGTTACTCGAGGGGGGGCGCTTATGGCTACACCTTC
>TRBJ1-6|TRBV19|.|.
CASSIGGAWNNSPLHF
TGTGCCAGTAGTATTGGGGGGGCTTGGAATAATTCACCCCTCCACTTT
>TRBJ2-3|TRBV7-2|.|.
CASSLADSGDTQYF
TGTGCCAGCAGCTTAGCTGACTCTGGAGATACGCAGTATTTT
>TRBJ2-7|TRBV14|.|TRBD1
CASSRMTGTAYEQYF
TGTGCCAGCAGCCGCATGACAGGGACCGCCTACGAGCAGTACTTC
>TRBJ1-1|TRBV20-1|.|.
CSARGTSKAFF
TGCAGTGCTAGAGGGACATCCAAAGCTTTCTTT
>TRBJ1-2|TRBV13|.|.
CASSPAAGKLSGYTF
TGTGCCAGCAGCCCCGCAGCGGGGAAACTCTCTGGCTACACCTTC
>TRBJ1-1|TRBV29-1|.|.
CSVVRGNTEAFF
TGCAGCGTTGTAAGGGGCAACACTGAAGCTTTCTTT
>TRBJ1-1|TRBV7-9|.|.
CASSLVSGVTEAFF
TGTGCCAGCAGCTTAGTGAGTGGAGTGACTGAAGCTTTCTTT
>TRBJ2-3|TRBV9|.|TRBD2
CASSPSGGGTDTQYF
TGTGCCAGCAGCCCTAGCGGGGGCGGCACAGATACGCAGTATTTT
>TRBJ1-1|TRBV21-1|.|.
CASSKIGPTGKPEAFF
TGTGCCAGCAGCAAAATTGGCCCCACGGGGAAGCCTGAAGCTTTCTTT
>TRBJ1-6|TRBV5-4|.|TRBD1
CASSLLRGRDNSPLHF
TGTGCCAGCAGCTTGCTCAGGGGGCGGGATAATTCACCCCTCCACTTT
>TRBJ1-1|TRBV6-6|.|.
CASSYSWEQRNTEAFF
TGTGCCAGCAGTTACTCGTGGGAGCAACGGAACACTGAAGCTTTCTTT
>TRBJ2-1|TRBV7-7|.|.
CASSLGRGGYNEQFF
TGTGCTAGCAGCTTAGGGAGGGGGGGATACAATGAGCAGTTCTTC
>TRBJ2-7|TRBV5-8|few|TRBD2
CASSPGSGVLGYEQYF
TGTGCCAGCAGCCCAGGTAGCGGGGTCCTCGGCTACGAGCAGTACTTC
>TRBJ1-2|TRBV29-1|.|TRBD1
CSVIIRDRDYGYTF
TGCAGCGTTATTATCCGGGACAGGGACTATGGCTACACCTTC
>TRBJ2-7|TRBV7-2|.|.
CASSSRAGPHEQYF
TGTGCCAGCAGCTCGCGGGCAGGACCTCACGAGCAGTACTTC
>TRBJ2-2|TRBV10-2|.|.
CASSESTVSLTGELFF
TGCGCCAGCAGTGAGTCGACTGTATCGCTTACCGGGGAGCTGTTTTTT
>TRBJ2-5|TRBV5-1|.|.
CASSLGIGGETQYF
TGCGCCAGCAGCTTGGGGATAGGAGGAGAGACCCAGTACTTC
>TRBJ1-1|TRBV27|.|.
CASTPWEGGTGTEAFF
TGTGCCAGCACCCCCTGGGAGGGCGGTACGGGAACTGAAGCTTTCTTT
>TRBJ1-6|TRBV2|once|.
CASSISSYNSPLHF
TGTGCCAGCAGTATTAGCTCCTATAATTCACCCCTCCACTTT
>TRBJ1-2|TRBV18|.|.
CASSPTPGGSSYGYTF
TGTGCCAGCTCACCAACCCCGGGGGGATCGAGCTATGGCTACACCTTC
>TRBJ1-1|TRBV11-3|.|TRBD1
CASGKGADTEAFF
TGTGCCAGCGGGAAGGGGGCGGACACTGAAGCTTTCTTT
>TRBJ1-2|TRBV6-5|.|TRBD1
CASSLTGGGGYTF
TGTGCCAGCAGTCTAACAGGGGGGGGTGGCTACACCTTC
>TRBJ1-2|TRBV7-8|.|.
CASSLAGGRNYGYTF
TGTGCCAGCAGCTTAGCGGGAGGGAGAAACTATGGCTACACCTTC
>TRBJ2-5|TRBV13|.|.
CASSLIAQGQETQYF
TGTGCCAGCAGCCTAATCGCACAGGGACAAGAGACCCAGTACTTC
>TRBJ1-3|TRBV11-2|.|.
CASSLPIFGGNTIYF
TGTGCCAGCAGCTTACCGATATTTGGCGGAAACACCATATATTTT
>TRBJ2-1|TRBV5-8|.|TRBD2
CASCRDYPYNEQFF
TGTGCCAGCTGCCGGGACTACCCGTACAATGAGCAGTTCTTC
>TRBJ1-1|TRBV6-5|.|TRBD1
CASLTQTGEAFF
TGTGCCAGCCTGACCCAGACAGGGGAAGCTTTCTTT
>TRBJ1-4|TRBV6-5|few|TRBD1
CASRDRMGANEKLFF
TGTGCCAGCAGGGACAGGATGGGGGCTAATGAAAAACTGTTTTTT
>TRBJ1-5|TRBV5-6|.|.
CASTILGQGNQPQHF
TGTGCCAGCACCATCCTGGGGCAGGGCAATCAGCCCCAGCATTTT
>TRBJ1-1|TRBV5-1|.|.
CASSSTGLNTEAFF
TGCGCCAGCAGCTCTACAGGACTGAACACTGAAGCTTTCTTT
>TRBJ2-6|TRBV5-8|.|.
CASSLSGRAAGANVLTF
TGTGCCAGCAGCTTGTCCGGGCGGGCGGCTGGGGCCAACGTCCTGACTTTC
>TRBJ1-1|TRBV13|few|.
CASSLSRVGAEAFF
TGTGCCAGCAGCTTAAGCAGGGTTGGGGCTGAAGCTTTCTTT
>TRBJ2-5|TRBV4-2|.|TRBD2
CASSQLAGGQETQYF
TGTGCCAGCAGCCAACTAGCGGGGGGGCAAGAGACCCAGTACTTC